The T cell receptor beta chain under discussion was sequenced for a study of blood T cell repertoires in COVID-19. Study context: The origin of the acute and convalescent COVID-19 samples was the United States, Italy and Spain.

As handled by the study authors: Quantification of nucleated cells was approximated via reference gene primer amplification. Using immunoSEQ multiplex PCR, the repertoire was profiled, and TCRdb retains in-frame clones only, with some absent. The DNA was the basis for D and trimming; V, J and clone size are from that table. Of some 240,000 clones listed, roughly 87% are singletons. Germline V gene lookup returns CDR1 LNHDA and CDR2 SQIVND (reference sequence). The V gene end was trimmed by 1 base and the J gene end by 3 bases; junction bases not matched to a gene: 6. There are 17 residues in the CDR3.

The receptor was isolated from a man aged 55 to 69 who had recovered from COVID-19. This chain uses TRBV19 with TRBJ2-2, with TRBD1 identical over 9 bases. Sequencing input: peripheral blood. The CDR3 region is CASSIVGTGIDTGELFF. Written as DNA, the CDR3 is TGTGCCAGTAGTATAGTCGGGACAGGGATTGACACCGGGGAGCTGTTTTTT. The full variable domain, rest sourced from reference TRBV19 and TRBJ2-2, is DGGITQSPKYLFRKEGQNVTLSCEQNLNHDAMYWYRQDPGQGLRLIYYSQIVNDFQKGDIAEGYSVSREKKESFPLTVTSAQKNPTAFYLCASSIVGTGIDTGELFFGEGSRLTVL.